Sequencing of this T cell receptor beta chain was carried out in a study of blood T cell repertoires in COVID-19. Study-wide context: Sites in the United States, Italy and Spain provided acute and convalescent COVID-19 samples.

The germline V gene has CDR1 SGHKS and CDR2 YYEKEE (reference sequence). The CDR3 extends over 15 amino acids. The trim removed 0 bases at V and 5 bases at J, leaving 7 bases unmatched. Participants were aged roughly 18 to 90 years, lived in around 25 US areas, and enrolled virtually. Assay used: immunoSEQ multiplex PCR; TCRdb lists only in-frame clones, some missing. The top ten clones hold under 1.5% of a sample with 200,000 to 250,000 clones, roughly 80% of them seen once. This clone was detected only once. Sequenced: PBMCs or T cells enriched from blood (not recorded which). The rearrangement joins TRBV5-5 to TRBJ2-7; 8 bases align to TRBD2. This receptor was obtained from a woman in her 40s with acute COVID-19. CDR3 protein: CASSLGGTSSHEQYF. For the CDR3, the DNA is TGTGCCAGCAGCTTGGGTGGGACTAGTTCCCACGAGCAGTACTTC.